The rows below give T cell receptor beta chains drawn from one sample of a study of regulatory T cells in long-lasting Graves disease. Each CDR3 protein gets one entry after TCRdb re-called the multiplex PCR reads with MiXCR. The data contain fewer than 450,000 distinct CDR3 sequences, under 25% of them singletons. This sample comprised peripheral blood mononuclear cells (PBMCs), obtained when the disease was refractory, from a patient treated with antithyroid drugs. These receptor sequences come from a female donor with Graves disease. The conserved cysteine and the conserved F or W are not part of the CDR3 here.

cdr3_length: 11; v_call: TRBV6-2/TRBV6-3; j_call: TRBJ2-7; cdr3_aa: ASSSPPHFEQY
cdr3_length: 13; v_call: TRBV10-3; j_call: TRBJ2-3; cdr3_aa: AISESARASNTQY
cdr3_length: 11; v_call: TRBV29-1; j_call: TRBJ2-2; cdr3_aa: SVEAALTGELF
cdr3_length: 13; v_call: TRBV20-1; j_call: TRBJ2-3; cdr3_aa: SASLWESATDTQY
cdr3_length: 11; v_call: TRBV28; j_call: TRBJ2-3; cdr3_aa: ASSLGWADTQY
cdr3_length: 11; v_call: TRBV20-1; j_call: TRBJ1-2; cdr3_aa: SASSQLPYGYT
cdr3_length: 19; v_call: TRBV6-5; j_call: TRBJ2-2; cdr3_aa: ASSLPSSGTTPIANTGELF
cdr3_length: 11; v_call: TRBV7-2; j_call: TRBJ1-1; cdr3_aa: ASSLSGRTEAF
cdr3_length: 12; v_call: TRBV7-2; j_call: TRBJ2-2; cdr3_aa: ASQTSGSPGELF
cdr3_length: 13; v_call: TRBV7-2; j_call: TRBJ1-1; cdr3_aa: ASSLEGSGGTEAF
cdr3_length: 13; v_call: TRBV18; j_call: TRBJ1-1; cdr3_aa: ASSLLGLYNTEAF
cdr3_length: 12; v_call: TRBV28; j_call: TRBJ1-2; cdr3_aa: ASRHGGADYGYT
cdr3_length: 12; v_call: TRBV7-2; j_call: TRBJ1-4; cdr3_aa: ASSVGTGNEKLF
cdr3_length: 16; v_call: TRBV20-1; j_call: TRBJ2-7; cdr3_aa: SARDESGAAGLEYEQY
cdr3_length: 11; v_call: TRBV12-3/TRBV12-4; j_call: TRBJ2-7; cdr3_aa: ASSFASPYEQY
cdr3_length: 13; v_call: TRBV2; j_call: TRBJ2-3; cdr3_aa: ASNTLTSRTDTQY
cdr3_length: 11; v_call: TRBV7-2; j_call: TRBJ1-1; cdr3_aa: ASSLTVNTEAF
cdr3_length: 13; v_call: TRBV6-1; j_call: TRBJ2-3; cdr3_aa: ASSQGLAATDTQY
cdr3_length: 12; v_call: TRBV24-1; j_call: TRBJ2-5; cdr3_aa: ATSDLPPQETQY
cdr3_length: 15; v_call: TRBV20-1; j_call: TRBJ2-2; cdr3_aa: SARPPPGQGNTGELF
cdr3_length: 10; v_call: TRBV20-1; j_call: TRBJ1-2; cdr3_aa: SANIDLYGYT
cdr3_length: 15; v_call: TRBV28; j_call: TRBJ2-5; cdr3_aa: ASRSAGLAGVRETQY
cdr3_length: 12; v_call: TRBV19; j_call: TRBJ1-1; cdr3_aa: ASRGGGMNTEAF
cdr3_length: 14; v_call: TRBV12-3/TRBV12-4; j_call: TRBJ2-1; cdr3_aa: ASSLRTGGYYNEQF
cdr3_length: 13; v_call: TRBV27; j_call: TRBJ1-1; cdr3_aa: ASSFFRGRDTEAF
cdr3_length: 12; v_call: TRBV7-9; j_call: TRBJ2-7; cdr3_aa: ASSSEGGTYEQY
cdr3_length: 8; v_call: TRBV20-1; j_call: TRBJ1-1; cdr3_aa: SATENEAF
cdr3_length: 13; v_call: TRBV28; j_call: TRBJ1-1; cdr3_aa: ASSSMTGGSYRAF
cdr3_length: 9; v_call: TRBV20-1; j_call: TRBJ2-1; cdr3_aa: SAREYNEQF
cdr3_length: 13; v_call: TRBV7-9; j_call: TRBJ2-2; cdr3_aa: ASSAKQGFTGELF
cdr3_length: 13; v_call: TRBV27; j_call: TRBJ1-5; cdr3_aa: ASSLSAGVNQPQH